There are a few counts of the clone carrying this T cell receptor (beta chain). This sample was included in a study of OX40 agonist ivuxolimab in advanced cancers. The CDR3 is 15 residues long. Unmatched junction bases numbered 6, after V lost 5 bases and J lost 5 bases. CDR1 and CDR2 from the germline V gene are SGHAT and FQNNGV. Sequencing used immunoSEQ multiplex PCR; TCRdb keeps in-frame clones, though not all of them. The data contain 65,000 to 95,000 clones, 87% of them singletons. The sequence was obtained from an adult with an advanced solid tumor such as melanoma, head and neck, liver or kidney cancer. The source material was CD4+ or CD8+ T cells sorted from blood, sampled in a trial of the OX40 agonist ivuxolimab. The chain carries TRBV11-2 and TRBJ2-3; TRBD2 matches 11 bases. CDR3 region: CASSPNGLAGDTQYF. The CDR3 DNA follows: TGTGCCAGCAGCCCGAACGGACTAGCGGGAGATACGCAGTATTTT.